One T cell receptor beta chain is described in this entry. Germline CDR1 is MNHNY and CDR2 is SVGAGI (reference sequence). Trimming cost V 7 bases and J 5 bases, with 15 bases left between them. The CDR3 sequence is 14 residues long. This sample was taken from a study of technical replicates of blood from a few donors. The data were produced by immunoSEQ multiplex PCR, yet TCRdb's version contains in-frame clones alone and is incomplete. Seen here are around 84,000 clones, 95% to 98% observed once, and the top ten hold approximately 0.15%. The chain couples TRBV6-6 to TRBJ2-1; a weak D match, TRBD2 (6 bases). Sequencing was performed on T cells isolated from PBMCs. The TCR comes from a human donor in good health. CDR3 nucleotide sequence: TGTGCCAGCAACACCGGGACTGGCCACAATGAGCAGTTCTTC. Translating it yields CASNTGTGHNEQFF.